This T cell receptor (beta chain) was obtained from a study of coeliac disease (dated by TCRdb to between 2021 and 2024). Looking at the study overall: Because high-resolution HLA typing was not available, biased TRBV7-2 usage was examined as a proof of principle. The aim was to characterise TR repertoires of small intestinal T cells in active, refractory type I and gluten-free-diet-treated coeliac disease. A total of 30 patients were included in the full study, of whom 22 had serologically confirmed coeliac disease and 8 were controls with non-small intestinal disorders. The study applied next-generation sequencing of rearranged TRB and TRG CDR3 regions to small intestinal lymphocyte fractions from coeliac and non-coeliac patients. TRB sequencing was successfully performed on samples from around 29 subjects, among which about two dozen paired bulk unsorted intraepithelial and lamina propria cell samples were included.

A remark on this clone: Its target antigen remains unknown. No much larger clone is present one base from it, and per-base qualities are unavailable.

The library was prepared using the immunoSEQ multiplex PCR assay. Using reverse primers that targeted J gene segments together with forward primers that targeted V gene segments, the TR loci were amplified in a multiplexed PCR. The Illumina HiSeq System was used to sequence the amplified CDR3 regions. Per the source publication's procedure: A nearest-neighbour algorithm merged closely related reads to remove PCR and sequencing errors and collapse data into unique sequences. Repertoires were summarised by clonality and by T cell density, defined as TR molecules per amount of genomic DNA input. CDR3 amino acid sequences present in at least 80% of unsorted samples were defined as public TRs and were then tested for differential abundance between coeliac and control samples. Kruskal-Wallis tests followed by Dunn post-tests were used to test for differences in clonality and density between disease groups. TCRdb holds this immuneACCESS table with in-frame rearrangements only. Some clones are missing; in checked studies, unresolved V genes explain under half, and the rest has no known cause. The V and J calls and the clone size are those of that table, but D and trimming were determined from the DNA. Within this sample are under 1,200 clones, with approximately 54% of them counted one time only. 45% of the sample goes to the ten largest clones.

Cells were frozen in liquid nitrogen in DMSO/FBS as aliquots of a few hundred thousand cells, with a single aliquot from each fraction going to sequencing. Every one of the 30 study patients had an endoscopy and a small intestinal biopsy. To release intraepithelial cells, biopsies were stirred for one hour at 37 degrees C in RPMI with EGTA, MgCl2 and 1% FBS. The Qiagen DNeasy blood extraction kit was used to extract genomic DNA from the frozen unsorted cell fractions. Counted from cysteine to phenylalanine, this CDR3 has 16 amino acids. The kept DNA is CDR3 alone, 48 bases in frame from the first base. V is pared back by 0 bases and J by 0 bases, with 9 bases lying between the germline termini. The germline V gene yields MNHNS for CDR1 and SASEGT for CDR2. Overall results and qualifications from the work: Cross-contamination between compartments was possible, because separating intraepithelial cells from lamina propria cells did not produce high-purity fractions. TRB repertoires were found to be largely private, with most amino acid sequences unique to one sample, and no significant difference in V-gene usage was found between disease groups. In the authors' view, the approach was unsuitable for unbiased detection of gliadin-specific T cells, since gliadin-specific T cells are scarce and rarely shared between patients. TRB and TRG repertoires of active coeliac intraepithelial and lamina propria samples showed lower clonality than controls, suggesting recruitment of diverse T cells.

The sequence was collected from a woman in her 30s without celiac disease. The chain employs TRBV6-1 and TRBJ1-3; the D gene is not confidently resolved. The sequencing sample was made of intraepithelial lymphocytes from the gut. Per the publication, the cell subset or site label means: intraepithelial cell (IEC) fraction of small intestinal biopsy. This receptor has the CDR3 CASSEASIYSGNTIYF. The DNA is TGTGCCAGCAGTGAAGCGAGTATCTACTCTGGAAACACCATATATTTT.